A selection of T cell receptor beta chains follows, all from one sample in a study of T cell responses to AZD1222 COVID-19 vaccine. Data came from immunoSEQ multiplex PCR; TCRdb stores just in-frame clones and leaves some out. The data show 170,000 or so clones, with roughly 93% seen just once and approximately 1% held by the top ten. Sequenced material: peripheral blood, taken on day 0 of AZD1222 vaccination. The source is an adult in good health. The CDR3 runs from the conserved cysteine through the conserved F or W. Each record gives: D gene, V gene, clone size, J gene, CDR3 DNA, CDR3 protein. A D gene is named only where the DNA matches it firmly. Not every row has a clone size; where given, it reads once, few, many or a size class.

NA	TRBV7-9	NA	TRBJ1-1	TGTGCCAGCAGCTTAATGGGTTTGAACACTGAAGCTTTCTTT	CASSLMGLNTEAFF
TRBD1	TRBV25-1	NA	TRBJ2-7	TGTGCCAGCAGTGAAAAAAGAGGGACAGGGTACGAGCAGTACTTC	CASSEKRGTGYEQYF
NA	TRBV18	once	TRBJ1-2	TGTGCCAGCTCACCTCGGACGGTCCCGGAGGGTGGCTACACCTTC	CASSPRTVPEGGYTF
NA	TRBV2	NA	TRBJ1-4	TGTGCCAGCAGAAGACAAACAACTAATGAAAAACTGTTTTTT	CASRRQTTNEKLFF
NA	TRBV7-6	NA	TRBJ1-4	TGTGCCAGCAGCCCTAGCGCTGTCAGGGATGGTGAAAAACTGTTTTTT	CASSPSAVRDGEKLFF
NA	TRBV2	NA	TRBJ1-2	TGTGCCGCCCAGGAAGGTAGGGGCGGCTATGGCTACACCTTC	CAAQEGRGGYGYTF
TRBD2	TRBV5-1	NA	TRBJ2-1	TGCGCCAGCAGCTTAGGTAGCGGGGGTAATGAGCAGTTCTTC	CASSLGSGGNEQFF
TRBD1	TRBV9	NA	TRBJ1-4	TGTGCCAGCAGCCCGGGACAGGGGGGAGAAAAACTGTTTTTT	CASSPGQGGEKLFF
NA	TRBV5-4	NA	TRBJ2-1	TGTGCCAGCAGTCCCGGCAGGGGAATGTACAATGAGCAGTTCTTC	CASSPGRGMYNEQFF
TRBD1	TRBV5-1	NA	TRBJ2-7	TGCGCCAGCAGCTTGAGGGACAGGGGGCACGAGCAGTACTTC	CASSLRDRGHEQYF
TRBD1	TRBV28	NA	TRBJ1-2	TGTGCCAGCAGTTCAGGGGGCCGTGGCTACACCTTC	CASSSGGRGYTF
TRBD1	TRBV7-9	NA	TRBJ1-2	TGTGCCAGCAGCGTAGCAGCGGGACAGCGCTATGGCTACACCTTC	CASSVAAGQRYGYTF
NA	TRBV5-8	NA	TRBJ2-4	TGTGCCAGCAGCTTGGTAGCGGCACGGGACATTCAGTACTTC	CASSLVAARDIQYF
NA	TRBV6-1	NA	TRBJ2-1	TGTGCCAGCAGTGGAGGGACTCCCGGGGGCTACAATGAGCAGTTCTTC	CASSGGTPGGYNEQFF
NA	TRBV5-1	NA	TRBJ2-7	TGCGCCAGCAGGGGTTCCGCTCAATACGAGCAGTACTTC	CASRGSAQYEQYF
NA	TRBV12-3/TRBV12-4	NA	TRBJ2-7	TGTGCCAGCACCTCGGAAAGCTCCTACGAGCAGTACTTC	CASTSESSYEQYF
NA	TRBV30	NA	TRBJ2-1	TGTGCCTGGACCAGAGATAGACCCTCGGAGTTCTTC	CAWTRDRPSEFF
NA	TRBV28	NA	TRBJ1-4	TGTGCCAGCAGTCCCGGGGGTCATGAAAAACTGTTTTTT	CASSPGGHEKLFF
NA	TRBV9	once	TRBJ2-2	TGTGCCAGCAGTTACGGGTCCGCCGGGGAGCTGTTTTTT	CASSYGSAGELFF
NA	TRBV21-1	NA	TRBJ2-3	TGTGCCAGCAGCACCCCCCCGGCTGATACGCAGTATTTT	CASSTPPADTQYF
NA	TRBV28	NA	TRBJ1-6	TGTGCCAGCAGTTTCCCCCTTGGGTCACCCCTCCACTTT	CASSFPLGSPLHF
NA	TRBV3-1/TRBV3-2	NA	TRBJ2-1	TGTGCCAGCAGCCTGGGGGTGGTTACCAATGAGCAGTTCTTC	CASSLGVVTNEQFF
NA	TRBV6-5	NA	TRBJ1-1	TGTGCCAGCAGTCTCCTCGGGGGCGCTGAAGCTTTCTTT	CASSLLGGAEAFF
NA	TRBV7-9	NA	TRBJ1-1	TGTGCCAGCAGCTTAGAGGGGCAGGGAGGCACTGAAGCTTTCTTT	CASSLEGQGGTEAFF
NA	TRBV5-1	NA	TRBJ2-5	TGCGCCAGCAGCTTGGGTAGGGCCCAAGAGACCCAGTACTTC	CASSLGRAQETQYF
NA	TRBV2	NA	TRBJ1-5	TGTGCCAGCAGTGTTGCAGGGAGAGATCAGCCCCAGCATTTT	CASSVAGRDQPQHF
NA	TRBV13	once	TRBJ1-6	TGTGCCAGCAGCTCGGTAGCAGGAAGAAATTCACCCCTCCACTTT	CASSSVAGRNSPLHF
NA	TRBV5-5	NA	TRBJ1-1	TGTGCCAGCAGCTTGGAGGGGGTGAACACTGAAGCTTTCTTT	CASSLEGVNTEAFF
TRBD1	TRBV7-3	NA	TRBJ1-1	TGTGCCAGCAGTCCGGGACAGGGGCAGGGTAACACTGAAGCTTTCTTT	CASSPGQGQGNTEAFF
NA	TRBV28	NA	TRBJ2-7	TGTGCCAGCAGGGATACCTACGAGCAGTACTTC	CASRDTYEQYF
NA	TRBV9	NA	TRBJ2-7	TGTGCCAGCAGCGTTTACAGCGGAAGCCTCGAGCAGTACTTC	CASSVYSGSLEQYF
NA	TRBV6-4	NA	TRBJ1-1	TGTGCCAGCAGTGAGGCCGAGGGAACTGAAGCTTTCTTT	CASSEAEGTEAFF
TRBD1	TRBV29-1	NA	TRBJ1-1	TGCAGCGTGCACAGGGGGATTGGCACTGAAGCTTTCTTT	CSVHRGIGTEAFF
NA	TRBV2	NA	TRBJ2-7	TGTGCCAGCAGTCCGACTGGCTACGAGCAGTACTTC	CASSPTGYEQYF
NA	TRBV7-3	NA	TRBJ2-3	TGTGCCAGCAGCTTATTGCTAGCGACAGATACGCAGTATTTT	CASSLLLATDTQYF
NA	TRBV10-2	once	TRBJ1-6	TGCGCCAGCAGGGACACAGACAATGACAATTCACCCCTCCACTTT	CASRDTDNDNSPLHF
NA	TRBV6-6	NA	TRBJ2-3	TGTGCCAGCAGCAAAGGGACCCATGGCACAGATACGCAGTATTTT	CASSKGTHGTDTQYF
NA	TRBV27	NA	TRBJ2-7	TGTGCCAGCAGTTTATATGAGGGGAGCTACGAGCAGTACTTC	CASSLYEGSYEQYF
NA	TRBV6-5	NA	TRBJ2-2	TGTGCCAGCAGTTACTCGATGGGAGCGAACACCGGGGAGCTGTTTTTT	CASSYSMGANTGELFF
TRBD2	TRBV6-2/TRBV6-3	NA	TRBJ2-4	TGTGCCAGCAGTTACGGGACTAGCGGGGGGGCATACATTCAGTACTTC	CASSYGTSGGAYIQYF
NA	TRBV2	NA	TRBJ1-2	TGTGCCAGCAGCCTCGTGGGGGGGCGAACTCTCTATGGCTACACCTTC	CASSLVGGRTLYGYTF
NA	TRBV7-2	NA	TRBJ2-1	TGTGCCAGCAGCACGCCCCCAAAACAGAAGCAGTTCTTC	CASSTPPKQKQFF
NA	TRBV6-1	NA	TRBJ1-2	TGTGCCAGCAGTGAACAAGCACCTCGATATGGCTACACCTTC	CASSEQAPRYGYTF
NA	TRBV6-5	NA	TRBJ2-5	TGTGCCAGCAGTTACAGCAGGGGGGGGGAGACCCAGTACTTC	CASSYSRGGETQYF
NA	TRBV25-1	NA	TRBJ2-7	TGTGCCAGCAGTGAAGCCCACTCCTACGAGCAGTACTTC	CASSEAHSYEQYF
NA	TRBV7-9	NA	TRBJ1-1	TGTGCCAGCAGCTTTGAGGACAGAAACACTGAAGCTTTCTTT	CASSFEDRNTEAFF
NA	TRBV18	NA	TRBJ2-7	TGTGCCAGCTCACCACAAGGGGACTACGAGCAGTACTTC	CASSPQGDYEQYF
TRBD1	TRBV2	NA	TRBJ2-7	TGTGCCATCACCGGGCAGGGGGCCTACGAGCAGTACTTC	CAITGQGAYEQYF
NA	TRBV7-2	NA	TRBJ1-3	TGTGCCAGCAGCTCACAGGTTAACTCTGGAAACACCATATATTTT	CASSSQVNSGNTIYF
NA	TRBV6-5	NA	TRBJ1-6	TGTGCCAGCACGAGAGAGTTAGGGCCCCTCCACTTT	CASTRELGPLHF
NA	TRBV9	NA	TRBJ1-4	TGTGCCAGCAGCGTAGGCCAGACCTCAACTAATGAAAAACTGTTTTTT	CASSVGQTSTNEKLFF
NA	TRBV10-3	NA	TRBJ1-1	TGTGCCCTTCCCCGTGAGGGAGCTTTCTTT	CALPREGAFF
TRBD2	TRBV5-1	NA	TRBJ2-7	TGCGCCAGCAGCTTGGGCCTAGCGGGGACCTACGAGCAGTACTTC	CASSLGLAGTYEQYF
TRBD1	TRBV5-1	NA	TRBJ1-2	TGCGCCAGCAGCTTAAACTGGGGACAGGAAGATGGCTACACCTTC	CASSLNWGQEDGYTF
TRBD1	TRBV19	NA	TRBJ2-3	TGTGCCAGTAGCCCCGGGACAGGATTTAGCACAGATACGCAGTATTTT	CASSPGTGFSTDTQYF
NA	TRBV4-1	NA	TRBJ1-3	TGCGCCAGCAGTCCCCAGGGCTCTGGAAACACCATATATTTT	CASSPQGSGNTIYF
TRBD1	TRBV2	NA	TRBJ1-2	TGTGCCAGCAGTCGGGACAGGGGGCGGGTCTATGGCTACACCTTC	CASSRDRGRVYGYTF
TRBD1	TRBV9	NA	TRBJ1-3	TGTGCCAGCAGCGTAGCCCAGGGGGGGAGCCCGCTTGGAAACACCATATATTTT	CASSVAQGGSPLGNTIYF
TRBD2	TRBV19	NA	TRBJ2-1	TGTGCCAGTAGTTTACCGGGACTAGTGTACAATGAGCAGTTCTTC	CASSLPGLVYNEQFF
NA	TRBV28	NA	TRBJ1-3	TGTGCCAGCAGTTTAAGGCTAAACACCATATATTTT	CASSLRLNTIYF